This T cell receptor (beta chain) was recovered during a study of CD8 T cells in ankylosing spondylitis (dated by TCRdb to about 2017). For context, the study as a whole: The study set out to find disease-linked TCR variants by profiling T cell receptor beta repertoires in ankylosing spondylitis patients and healthy donors. The full study cohort comprised 25 ankylosing spondylitis patients and 85 to 120 healthy donors. Samples of peripheral blood were taken, and for ankylosing spondylitis patients, synovial fluid was collected as well.

Sequencing was performed on an Illumina HiSeq 2500. Quantitative 5'-RACE with molecular barcodes was used to prepare TCR beta libraries. Per the original workflow: Disease-linked TCR variants were identified with a new computational method built on a probabilistic model of VDJ rearrangement. TCRdb trimmed public reads at Q25 via fastp, called clones via MiXCR and kept in-frame beta chains. Rows matching on CDR3 protein sequence are summarized as one entry with the most common DNA and genes. These V and J calls are TCRdb output, not the study's own analysis. Recorded for this sample are over 600,000 distinct CDR3 sequences; roughly 19% of them occurred a single time. The leading ten clones occupy about 19% of the sample. This clonotype was counted only a few times. The antigen it binds to is not known. No much larger clonotype is one base removed from it; base qualities were not supplied. Results the study describes overall, beyond this receptor: A TCR beta motif made up of several highly homologous amino acid variants appeared to be characteristic of blood from ankylosing spondylitis patients. In peripheral blood, the disease-linked clones were found at relatively low frequencies and had a CD8+ phenotype. The disease-linked clones were reported to be significantly enriched in matched synovial fluid samples from ankylosing spondylitis patients. Some of the motif variants had been reported before in the synovial fluid and blood of reactive arthritis patients, a finding that suggests common disease-initiation mechanisms.

V is shortened by 8 bases, J by 2 bases, and the region joining them spans 12 bases. The CDR3 has 12 amino acids, counting the end cysteine and phenylalanine. The only DNA kept is the CDR3, 36 bases in frame from the first base. According to the germline V gene, CDR1 reads SQVTM and CDR2 reads ANQGSEA. The TCR was taken from a male donor with ankylosing spondylitis. Recombination joined TRBV29-1 with TRBJ2-5; the D gene is perhaps TRBD1, on 6 matching bases. Specimen: blood, either unsorted or a sorted T cell fraction (not recorded which). The CDR3 has the sequence CSYTGQQETQYF. The nucleotide sequence is given as TGCAGCTACACTGGACAGCAAGAGACCCAGTACTTC.